This T cell receptor (beta chain) was retrieved from a study of cytomegalovirus exposure and HLA in healthy donors. Study results and limitations: Sequences of the TCR beta chain were said to predict the HLA-A and HLA-B alleles of most subjects accurately. Later analysis showed most CMV-associated TCR beta chains appearing HLA-restricted. When analyzed later, a missense DCLRE1C variant was found to be linked to TCR beta V- and J-gene trimming.

Note on this clone: Its target is unknown.

V gave up 2 bases and J gave up 2 bases, with 9 bases separating them. The germline V gene has CDR1 LGHNA and CDR2 YSLEER. This CDR3 has 14 amino acids. It was with 60 Vbeta and 13 Jbeta primers that the PCR ran. Assay: immunoSEQ multiplex PCR; the TCRdb copy retains only in-frame clones and omits some. This table has 150,000 to 200,000 clones, 68% appearing once. What was sequenced was PBMCs. The sequence came from a man in his fifties in good health and CMV-seronegative. The rearrangement links TRBV4-3 to TRBJ1-2; weak D call: TRBD1 (6 bases). The CDR3 nucleotides are TGCGCCAGCAGCCAACCCGACAGGAACTATGGCTACACCTTC. Its protein product is CASSQPDRNYGYTF.